This T cell receptor (beta chain) was captured by sequencing in a study of identical twins. Whole-study results and caveats: Insertions ran lower in abundant cord blood beta clonotypes, though not in memory repertoires.

The CDR3 is 16 amino acids. CDR1 DFQATT and CDR2 SNEGSKA come from the germline V gene (reference sequence). Trimming shortened V by 6 bases and J by 3 bases, and 22 bases separated the two germline ends. The donors were all healthy and Caucasian. TCRdb re-called the 5' RACE reads through MiXCR, storing one row per CDR3 protein. Among 500,000 to 550,000 distinct CDR3 sequences listed, around 20% were seen once. This clonotype has more than one count but fewer than ten. Antigen: not known. The sample was also reused in another study, on yellow fever vaccine responses in identical twins.

The TCR comes from a woman aged 18-29 years in good health. The J gene is TRBJ2-3, the V gene TRBV20-1; a weak D match, TRBD2 (6 bases). Input material: CD4+ T cells sorted from blood. The chain's CDR3 is CSASPLPGDLTDTQYF. The CDR3 DNA sequence: TGCAGTGCGAGCCCTCTACCGGGGGACTTAACAGATACGCAGTATTTT.